The 21 T cell receptor beta chains listed next were all sequenced from one sample in a study of a mutant IDH1 vaccine in newly diagnosed glioma (dated by TCRdb to 2020 to 2022). The sample's time point label, in plain terms: week 35, safety follow-up. Each vaccine dose, consisting of 300 ug of a 20-mer mutant IDH1 peptide in Montanide, was administered subcutaneously with topical imiquimod. To prepare the library, the immunoSEQ multiplex PCR assay was applied. The table comes from immuneACCESS by way of TCRdb, which keeps in-frame sequences with V and J called. Part of the clones is missing from these tables; in studies checked, under half for an unresolved V gene and the rest for unknown reasons. Across this sample there are some 46,000 clones, with around 92% seen only once. Together, the top ten hold approximately 2.5% of the sample. Antigen specificity for these receptors is unknown. Sequencing used PBMCs, obtained from a glioma patient whose treatment included an IDH1 peptide vaccine. The source is a man in his fifties or sixties with glioma.

CDR3 amino acids: CASSRLAGGETQYF. The CDR3 DNA is TGTGCCAGCAGCCGACTAGCGGGAGGGGAGACCCAGTACTTC. V gene TRBV11-2 combines with J gene TRBJ2-5, with TRBD2 matching 14 bases. This CDR3 spans 14 amino acids. Trimming at V came to 5 bases and at J to 5 bases, leaving 1 base not matched to a gene. CDR1 and CDR2 from the germline V gene are SGHAT and FQNNGV.

Only one count was recorded for this clone. The genes are TRBV5-1 and TRBJ1-1; weak D call: TRBD1 (5 bases). Germline assignment: CDR1 SGHRS and CDR2 YFSETQ. Trimming shortened V by 4 bases and J by 1 base, and 23 bases separated the two germline ends. The CDR3 contains 18 residues. The DNA for the CDR3 is TGCGCCAGCAGCATACGGTTGGGGAGGGGCGGTGGGAACACTGAAGCTTTCTTT. It translates to CASSIRLGRGGGNTEAFF.

Turning to this clone: One junction end does not reproduce the germline sequence, and a read error may be involved. The chain links TRBV7-7 to TRBJ2-2; possible D gene TRBD2, 5 bases. The CDR3 has 13 residues. Germline V lookup: CDR1 SSHAT, CDR2 FNYEAQ (reference sequence). The CDR3 spells CASSLEGTGELFF. The CDR3, as DNA: TGTGCTAGCAGCTTAGAGGGCACCGGGGAGCTGTTTTTT.

The chain employs TRBV9 and TRBJ2-3, with 12 bases lining up with TRBD2. Germline CDR1 is SGDLS and CDR2 is YYNGEE. The CDR3 totals 19 residues. Germline trimming cut 4 bases from V and 0 bases from J; bases unmatched to any gene: 12. The CDR3 coding sequence is TGTGCCAGCAGCCCAGTGGGGACTAGCGGGCGACTTAGCACAGATACGCAGTATTTT. Amino acids: CASSPVGTSGRLSTDTQYF.

V is TRBV28 and J is TRBJ2-3; D remains unclear. The V and J ends lost 4 bases and 3 bases respectively, with 5 bases between them. The CDR3 consists of 12 residues. Germline V gene sequence: CDR1 MDHEN, CDR2 SYDVKM. The DNA of the CDR3 is TGTGCCAGCAGTTACCAAACAGATACGCAGTATTTT. This translates into CASSYQTDTQYF.

The chain combines TRBV30 with TRBJ1-1; 8 nucleotides agree with TRBD1. The CDR3 has 13 residues. Trimming took 4 bases from V and 11 from J; bases not matched to a gene: 12. CDR1 is GTSNPN and CDR2 is SVGIG in the germline V gene (reference sequence). The CDR3: CAWNPGGGRQAFF. The CDR3 DNA follows: TGTGCCTGGAACCCAGGGGGCGGCCGACAGGCTTTCTTT.

This chain connects TRBV30 to TRBJ1-5; the D is unclear. The CDR3 has 18 amino acids. CDR1 is GTSNPN and CDR2 is SVGIG in the germline V gene (reference sequence). V shed 2 bases and J shed 0 bases, with 20 bases lying between them. The CDR3 sequence: CAWSFGFSDYNSNQPQHF. CDR3 sequence (DNA): TGTGCCTGGAGTTTCGGGTTCTCGGATTATAATAGCAATCAGCCCCAGCATTTT.

The chain combines TRBV2 with TRBJ2-3; D ambiguous. The CDR3 runs to 14 residues. Trimming pared 6 bases from V and 1 base from J, leaving 11 bases between. Germline CDR1 reads SNHLY; CDR2 reads FYNNEI. CDR3 loop: CASRGSRGTDTQYF. The CDR3 coding sequence is TGTGCCAGCAGGGGTAGCCGAGGCACAGATACGCAGTATTTT.

The rearrangement joins TRBV4-2 to TRBJ2-5, with 11 nucleotides matching TRBD2. After removal of 5 bases from V and 5 bases from J, the junction contained 7 bases not matched to a gene. Germline CDR1 reads LGHNA; CDR2 reads YNFKEQ. CDR3 length: 15 amino acids. This CDR3 reads CASSFSGGADETQYF. The CDR3 bases are TGTGCCAGCAGCTTTAGCGGGGGGGCGGATGAGACCCAGTACTTC.

This clone occurred once. V and J are TRBV7-9 and TRBJ1-2; D is possibly TRBD1 (5 bases). The CDR3 loop spans 12 amino acids. V was pared by 5 bases and J by 7 bases, with 11 bases between. In germline, CDR1 is SEHNR, CDR2 FQNEAQ (reference sequence). Here the CDR3 DNA reads TGTGCCAGCAGCCCCGGGGGGGTTGGCTACACCTTC. Translated, it gives CASSPGGVGYTF.

The chain recombines TRBV7-9 with TRBJ1-3; no firm D call. The CDR3 is 14 residues long. Trimming stripped 1 base from V and 0 bases from J, with 4 bases between. The V gene's germline CDR1 is SEHNR and CDR2 FQNEAQ (reference sequence). The CDR3 region is CASSLENSGNTIYF. CDR3 coding DNA: TGTGCCAGCAGCTTAGAAAACTCTGGAAACACCATATATTTT.

This sequence joins TRBV10-3 and TRBJ2-3; D is perhaps TRBD2 (6 bases). The CDR3 consists of 15 residues. Trimming took 4 bases from V and 4 from J, leaving 15 bases between them. Germline values: CDR1 ENHRY, CDR2 SYGVKD. The CDR3 DNA sequence: TGTGCCATCAGTGGCACTCAACTAGCAGCAGATACGCAGTATTTT. Amino acid sequence: CAISGTQLAADTQYF.

The chain links TRBV7-2 to TRBJ1-5, with 8 bases identical to TRBD1. Germline V gene sequence: CDR1 SGHTA, CDR2 FQGNSA. This CDR3 spans 15 amino acids. With 4 bases clipped from V and 3 bases from J, the junction kept 5 bases outside the gene matches. The CDR3 spells CASSSPGGDNQPQHF. The CDR3 coding sequence is TGTGCCAGCAGCTCCCCAGGGGGCGACAATCAGCCCCAGCATTTT.

The chain links TRBV5-1 to TRBJ2-5; 8 bases are shared with TRBD2. The V gene end was trimmed by 0 bases and the J gene end by 5 bases; junction bases not matched to a gene: 6. Germline V gene data show CDR1 as SGHRS and CDR2 as YFSETQ. The CDR3 sequence is 15 residues long. The CDR3: CASSLAGGAAETQYF. The CDR3, as DNA: TGCGCCAGCAGCTTGGCGGGGGGGGCGGCGGAGACCCAGTACTTC.

The gene calls are TRBV4-1 and TRBJ1-2, with 11 bases that match TRBD1. Germline lookup yields CDR1 MGHRA and CDR2 YSYEKL. CDR3 length: 15 amino acids. With V trimmed by 2 bases and J by 7 bases, 6 bases remained unmatched. Here the CDR3 reads CASSQPGQGVRGYTF. CDR3 coding DNA: TGCGCCAGCAGCCAACCGGGACAGGGGGTTCGTGGCTACACCTTC.

The chain employs TRBV27 and TRBJ2-3; D is unclear. Germline values: CDR1 MNHEY, CDR2 SMNVEV (reference sequence). V dropped 8 bases and J dropped 0 bases, with 15 bases sitting between them. This CDR3 comprises 15 residues. The CDR3 reads CASRLGPLSTDTQYF. Written as DNA, the CDR3 is TGTGCCAGCCGCCTCGGACCCCTTAGCACAGATACGCAGTATTTT.

V and J are TRBV7-6 and TRBJ2-3; D perhaps matches TRBD1 (5 bases). The CDR3 is 12 residues long. V lost 5 bases and J lost 4, with 7 bases in between. Germline-derived CDR1 and CDR2 are SGHVS and FNYEAQ. This chain's CDR3 is CASSHRSDTQYF. For the CDR3, the DNA is TGTGCCAGCAGCCACAGGTCAGATACGCAGTATTTT.

The chain combines TRBV11-2 with TRBJ1-3, with 8 bases that match TRBD1. Germline V gene data show CDR1 as SGHAT and CDR2 as FQNNGV. V dropped 7 bases and J dropped 4; count of bases not matched to a gene: 21. The CDR3 has 19 amino acids. In DNA, the CDR3 is TGTGCCAGCACCCTGACGATGGGACAGGACTCACTCTCGGGAAACACCATATATTTT. This translates into CASTLTMGQDSLSGNTIYF.

This clone showed up just a few times. The junction departs from germline at one end; a sequencing error may be responsible. V and J are TRBV2 and TRBJ1-1; tentatively, D is TRBD1 (6 bases). The CDR3 is 12 amino acids. Germline loops: CDR1 SNHLY, CDR2 FYNNEI. The CDR3 DNA reads TGCCGGATGACAGGCATGAACACTGAAGCTTTCTTT. This encodes CRMTGMNTEAFF.

The chain is built from TRBV6-6 and TRBJ2-7; D is unclear. CDR3 size: 11 residues. The germline gives CDR1 MNHNY, CDR2 SVGAGI (reference sequence). V dropped 0 bases and J dropped 7 bases, with 4 bases sitting between them. The CDR3 DNA reads TGTGCCAGCAGTTACTCGGGGGAGCAGTACTTC. This sequence encodes CASSYSGEQYF.

The gene calls are TRBV4-1 and TRBJ2-4; 9 bases are shared with TRBD2. The trim removed 1 base at V and 11 bases at J, leaving 21 bases unmatched. The CDR3 contains 19 residues. The germline CDR1 and CDR2 sequences are MGHRA and YSYEKL. The CDR3, as DNA: TGCGCCAGCAGCCAAGCAACTCCTCCGTTTAGCGGGAGAGGGAGAGTTCAGTACTTC. Its protein is CASSQATPPFSGRGRVQYF.